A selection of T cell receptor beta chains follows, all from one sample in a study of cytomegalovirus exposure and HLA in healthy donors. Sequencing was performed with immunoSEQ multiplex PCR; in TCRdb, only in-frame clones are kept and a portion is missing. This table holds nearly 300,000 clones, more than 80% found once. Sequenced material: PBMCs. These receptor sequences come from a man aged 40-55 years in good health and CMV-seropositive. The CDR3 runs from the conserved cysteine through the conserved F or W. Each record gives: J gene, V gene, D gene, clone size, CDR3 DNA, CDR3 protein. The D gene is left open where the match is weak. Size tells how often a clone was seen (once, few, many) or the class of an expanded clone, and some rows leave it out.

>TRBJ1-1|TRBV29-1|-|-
TGCAGCGTTGTCAGGGGCGGCAGGAACACTGAAGCTTTCTTT
CSVVRGGRNTEAFF
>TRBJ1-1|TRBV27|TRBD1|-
TGTGCCAGCAGTTTACAGGGGGTTCGGACTGAAGCTTTCTTT
CASSLQGVRTEAFF
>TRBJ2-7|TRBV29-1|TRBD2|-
TGCAGCGTTGAGGGACTAACCTACGAGCAGTACTTC
CSVEGLTYEQYF
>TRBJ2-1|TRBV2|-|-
TGTGCCAGCAGTGAAACCGGAGTTTACAATGAGCAGTTCTTC
CASSETGVYNEQFF
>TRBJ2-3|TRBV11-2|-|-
TGTGCCAGCAGCCTATGGGGCAGGGCGACAGATACGCAGTATTTT
CASSLWGRATDTQYF
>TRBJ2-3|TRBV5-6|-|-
TGTGCCAGCAGCTTCATAGGGGGGGGAGGGGGCACAGATACGCAGTATTTT
CASSFIGGGGGTDTQYF
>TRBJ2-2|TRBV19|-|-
TGTGCCAGTAGTGTCAGCAGCAAGGGGTGGGGGAACACCGGGGAGCTGTTTTTT
CASSVSSKGWGNTGELFF
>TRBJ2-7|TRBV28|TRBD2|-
TGTGCCAGCAGTACTAGGACTAGGATAGGCTACGAGCAGTACTTC
CASSTRTRIGYEQYF
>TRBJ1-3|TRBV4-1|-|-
TGCGCCAGCAGCCAACCGGGACAAAGCTCTGGAAACACCATATATTTT
CASSQPGQSSGNTIYF
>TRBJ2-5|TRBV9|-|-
TGTGCCAGCAGCGTAGGGGCAGGGAAAGAGACCCAGTACTTC
CASSVGAGKETQYF
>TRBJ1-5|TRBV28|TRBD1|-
TGTGCCAGCAGTAGCCCTGGGACAGACCCCGAACCCCAGCATTTT
CASSSPGTDPEPQHF
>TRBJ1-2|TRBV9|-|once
TGTGCCAGCAGCCCCACTGCTACAGCTAACTATGGCTACACCTTC
CASSPTATANYGYTF
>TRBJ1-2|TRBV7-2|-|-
TGTGCCAGCAGTTCCAGATCAGGGGCGAATGGCTACACCTTC
CASSSRSGANGYTF
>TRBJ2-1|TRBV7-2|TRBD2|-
TGTGCCAGCAGCTTAGCGGGGACTACCGACAATGAGCAGTTCTTC
CASSLAGTTDNEQFF
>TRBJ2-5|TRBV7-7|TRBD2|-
TGTGCTAGCAGCTTACTGGGGGGGCAAGAGACCCAGTACTTC
CASSLLGGQETQYF
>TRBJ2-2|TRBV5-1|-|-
TGCGCCAGCAGCTTGGCCAGGGACGGGGAGCTGTTTTTT
CASSLARDGELFF
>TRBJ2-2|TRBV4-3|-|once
TGCGCCAGCAGCCAAGGGATAGGGACATTGAACACCGGGGAGCTGTTTTTT
CASSQGIGTLNTGELFF
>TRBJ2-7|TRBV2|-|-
TGTGCCAGCAGTGGGCTAGCGAGCTCCTACGAGCAGTACTTC
CASSGLASSYEQYF
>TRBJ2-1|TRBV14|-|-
TGTGCCAGCAGCCAAGTGGCGGGATTCTACAATGAGCAGTTCTTC
CASSQVAGFYNEQFF
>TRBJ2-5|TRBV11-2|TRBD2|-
TGTGCCAGCAGCTCCTCCACGAGCCTAGCGGGAGTTGAGACCCAGTACTTC
CASSSSTSLAGVETQYF
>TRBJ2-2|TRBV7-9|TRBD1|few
TGTGCCAGCACGGGGACAGGGGTGACCGGGGAGCTGTTTTTT
CASTGTGVTGELFF
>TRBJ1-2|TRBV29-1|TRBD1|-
TGCAGCGTCAAGGGGACAGAGTATGGCTACACCTTC
CSVKGTEYGYTF
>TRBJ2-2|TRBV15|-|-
TGTGCCACCAGCAGAGATGGAGACAGAGCCACCGGGGAGCTGTTTTTT
CATSRDGDRATGELFF
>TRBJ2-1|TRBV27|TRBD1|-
TGTGCCAGCAGTTTCTCAAGACAGGGGCGTTATGAGCAGTTCTTC
CASSFSRQGRYEQFF
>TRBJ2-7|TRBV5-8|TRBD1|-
TGTGCCAGCAGCTCGGGACAGGGGGCGCTGTACGAGCAGTACTTC
CASSSGQGALYEQYF
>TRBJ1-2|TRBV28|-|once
TGTGCCAGCATGGGGCCTACTTCAGGAAGAGCTAACTATGGCTACACCTTC
CASMGPTSGRANYGYTF
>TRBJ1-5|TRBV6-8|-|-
TGTGCCAGCAGAGGGGGGGCCTATCAGCCCCAGCATTTT
CASRGGAYQPQHF
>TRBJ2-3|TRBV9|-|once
TGTGCCAGCAGCCCCCAGCGGGCAGATACGCAGTATTTT
CASSPQRADTQYF
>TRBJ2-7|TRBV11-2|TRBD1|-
TGTGCCAGCAGCCGGGACAGCTCCTACGAGCAGTACTTC
CASSRDSSYEQYF
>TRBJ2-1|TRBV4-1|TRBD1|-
TGCGCCAGCAGCCATACGGGACAGGGAGGGAACAATGAGCAGTTCTTC
CASSHTGQGGNNEQFF
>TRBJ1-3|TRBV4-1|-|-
TGCGCCAGCAGCCCACCTACAGGTTTCTCTGGAAACACCATATATTTT
CASSPPTGFSGNTIYF
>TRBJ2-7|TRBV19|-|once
TGTGCCAGTAGTATTGGCAGGGTAAGCTCCTACGAGCAGTACTTC
CASSIGRVSSYEQYF
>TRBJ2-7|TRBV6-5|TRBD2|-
TGTGCCAGCAGTCTTTCGACTAGCGGGAGCTACGAGCAGTACTTC
CASSLSTSGSYEQYF
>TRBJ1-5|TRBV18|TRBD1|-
TGTGCCAGCTCATCAGGACAGGGTCCTAGCAATCAGCCCCAGCATTTT
CASSSGQGPSNQPQHF
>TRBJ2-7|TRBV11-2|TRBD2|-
TGTGCCAGCAGAACTAGCGCATCCTACGAGCAGTACTTC
CASRTSASYEQYF
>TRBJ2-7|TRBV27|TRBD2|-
TGTGCCAGCAGCCGGACTAGCGGGAGAGAGCAGTACTTC
CASSRTSGREQYF
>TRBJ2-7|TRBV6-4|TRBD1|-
TGTGCCAGCAGTGACCAGGACAGGGGGACCTACGAGCAGTACTTC
CASSDQDRGTYEQYF
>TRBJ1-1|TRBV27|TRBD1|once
TGTGCCAGCAGGTTGACAGGGGGTTCTTCTTCTGAAGCTTTCTTT
CASRLTGGSSSEAFF
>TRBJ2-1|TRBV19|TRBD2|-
TGTGCCAGTAGGGCGCTAGCGGGGAGGTACAATGAGCAGTTCTTC
CASRALAGRYNEQFF
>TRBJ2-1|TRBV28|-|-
TGTGCCAGCAGAGAGGAGGGGCAGATTGTAGGTGAGCAGTTCTTC
CASREEGQIVGEQFF
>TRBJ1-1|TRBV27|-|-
TGTGCCAGCAGTTGGAGTTTTGTCCCCACTGAAGCTTTCTTT
CASSWSFVPTEAFF
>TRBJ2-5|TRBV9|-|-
TGTGCCAGCAGCGTAGCGGGACAAGAGACCCAGTACTTC
CASSVAGQETQYF
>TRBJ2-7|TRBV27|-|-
TGTGCCAGCAGTATGACAGGAGACTACGAGCAGTACTTC
CASSMTGDYEQYF
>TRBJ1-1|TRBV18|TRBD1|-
TGTGCCAGCTCAGGGGGGGACAGGCAGAGGGGCACTGAAGCTTTCTTT
CASSGGDRQRGTEAFF
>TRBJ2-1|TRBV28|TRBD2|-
TGTGCCAGCAGTTGGACTAGCGGGAGGGACACCTACAATGAGCAGTTCTTC
CASSWTSGRDTYNEQFF
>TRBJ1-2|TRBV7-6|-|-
TGTGCCAGCAGCCCCGGACTTAATGGCTACACCTTC
CASSPGLNGYTF
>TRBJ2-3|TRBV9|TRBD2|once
TGTGCCAGCAGCGAACTAGCGGGGGGAGTCACAGATACGCAGTATTTT
CASSELAGGVTDTQYF
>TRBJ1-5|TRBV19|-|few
TGTGCCAGTAGTTATCTCCGGGTCGATAGCAATCAGCCCCAGCATTTT
CASSYLRVDSNQPQHF
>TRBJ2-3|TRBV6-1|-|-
TGTGCCAGCAGTGAAGCAACAGCGGGACATTCCACAGATACGCAGTATTTT
CASSEATAGHSTDTQYF
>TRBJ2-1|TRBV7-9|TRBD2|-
TGTGCCAGCAGCACTAGCGGGAGCTATGAGCAGTTCTTC
CASSTSGSYEQFF
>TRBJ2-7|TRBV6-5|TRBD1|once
TGTGCCAGCAGCTTGGACAGGGGGCCCTCCTACGAGCAGTACTTC
CASSLDRGPSYEQYF